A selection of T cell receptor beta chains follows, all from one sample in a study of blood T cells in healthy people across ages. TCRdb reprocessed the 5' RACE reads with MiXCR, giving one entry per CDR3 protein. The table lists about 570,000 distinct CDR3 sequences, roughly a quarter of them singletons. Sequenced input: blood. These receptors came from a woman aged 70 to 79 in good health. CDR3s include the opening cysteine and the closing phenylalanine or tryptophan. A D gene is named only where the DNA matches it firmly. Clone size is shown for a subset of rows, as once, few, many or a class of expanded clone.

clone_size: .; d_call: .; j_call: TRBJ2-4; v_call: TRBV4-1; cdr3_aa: CASSQEGAERNIQYF; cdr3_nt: TGCGCCAGCAGCCAAGAGGGGGCAGAGAGAAACATTCAGTACTTC
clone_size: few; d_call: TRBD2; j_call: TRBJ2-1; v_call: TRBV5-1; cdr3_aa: CASSLAARAGGYNEQFF; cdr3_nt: TGCGCCAGCAGCTTGGCTGCGCGAGCGGGGGGTTACAATGAGCAGTTCTTC
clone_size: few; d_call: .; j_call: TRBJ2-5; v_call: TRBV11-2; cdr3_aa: CASSYLDGQETQYF; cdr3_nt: TGTGCCAGCAGCTACCTGGACGGCCAAGAGACCCAGTACTTC
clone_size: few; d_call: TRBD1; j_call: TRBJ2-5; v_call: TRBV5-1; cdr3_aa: CASSDGQGRGETQYF; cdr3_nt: TGCGCCAGCAGCGATGGACAGGGGAGGGGAGAGACCCAGTACTTC
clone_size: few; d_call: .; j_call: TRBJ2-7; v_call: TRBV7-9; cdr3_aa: CASSPARDEQYF; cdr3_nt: TGTGCCAGCAGCCCCGCCAGGGACGAGCAGTACTTC
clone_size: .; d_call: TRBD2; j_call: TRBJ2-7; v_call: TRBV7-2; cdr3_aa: CASSFSGGAGEQYF; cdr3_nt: TGTGCCAGCAGCTTTAGCGGGGGGGCAGGCGAGCAGTACTTC
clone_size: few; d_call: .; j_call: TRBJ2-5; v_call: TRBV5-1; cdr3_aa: CASSRIPGPQETQYF; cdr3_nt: TGCGCCAGCAGCAGGATACCGGGACCACAAGAGACCCAGTACTTC
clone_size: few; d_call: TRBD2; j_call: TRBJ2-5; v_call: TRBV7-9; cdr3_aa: CASSPESGGETQYF; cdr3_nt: TGTGCCAGCAGCCCCGAGAGCGGGGGAGAGACCCAGTACTTC
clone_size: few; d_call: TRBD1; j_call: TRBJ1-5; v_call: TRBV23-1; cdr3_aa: CASRGPLTGINQPQHF; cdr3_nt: TGCGCCAGCAGGGGCCCTTTGACAGGGATCAATCAGCCCCAGCATTTT
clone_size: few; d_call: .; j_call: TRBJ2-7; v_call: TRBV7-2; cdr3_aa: CASSLLDSIYEQYF; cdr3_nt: TGTGCCAGCAGCTTACTGGACTCTATCTACGAGCAGTACTTC
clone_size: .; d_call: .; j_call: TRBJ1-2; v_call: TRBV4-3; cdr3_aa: CASSQAAWDYGYTF; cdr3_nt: TGCGCCAGCAGCCAAGCGGCCTGGGACTATGGCTACACCTTC
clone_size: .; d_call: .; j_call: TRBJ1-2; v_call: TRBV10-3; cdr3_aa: CAITEGGEYGYTF; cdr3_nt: TGTGCCATCACTGAGGGTGGGGAGTATGGCTACACCTTC
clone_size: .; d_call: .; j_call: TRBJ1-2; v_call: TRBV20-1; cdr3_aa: CSARFDGRYGYTF; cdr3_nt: TGCAGTGCTAGATTTGACGGGCGTTATGGCTACACCTTC
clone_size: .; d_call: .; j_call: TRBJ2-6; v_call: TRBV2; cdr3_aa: CASSVFRGGANVLTF; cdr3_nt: TGTGCCAGCAGTGTTTTTCGGGGTGGGGCCAACGTCCTGACTTTC
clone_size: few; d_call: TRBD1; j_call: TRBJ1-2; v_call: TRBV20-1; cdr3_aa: CSASSGQGAVNYGYTF; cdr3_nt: TGCAGTGCTAGTTCAGGGCAGGGGGCCGTAAACTATGGCTACACCTTC
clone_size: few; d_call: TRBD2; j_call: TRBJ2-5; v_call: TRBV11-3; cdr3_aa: CASSFRPGGQETQYF; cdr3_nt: TGTGCCAGCAGCTTCCGACCCGGGGGGCAAGAGACCCAGTACTTC
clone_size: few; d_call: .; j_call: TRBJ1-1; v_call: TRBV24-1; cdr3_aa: CATRAGGNTEAFF; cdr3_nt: TGTGCCACCCGGGCGGGAGGGAACACTGAAGCTTTCTTT
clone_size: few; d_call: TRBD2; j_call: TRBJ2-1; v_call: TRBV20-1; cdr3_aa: CSARGLAGADNEQFF; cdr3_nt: TGCAGTGCTCGTGGGCTAGCGGGGGCCGACAATGAGCAGTTCTTC
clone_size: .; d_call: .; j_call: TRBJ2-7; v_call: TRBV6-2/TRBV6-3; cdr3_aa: CASSYPSYRRSDEQYF; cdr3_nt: TGTGCCAGCAGTTACCCATCTTACCGACGGTCTGACGAGCAGTACTTC
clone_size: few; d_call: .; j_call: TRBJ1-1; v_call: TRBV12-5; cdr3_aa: CASGLAVGAPNTEAFF; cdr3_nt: TGTGCTAGTGGTTTGGCTGTCGGGGCCCCGAACACTGAAGCTTTCTTT
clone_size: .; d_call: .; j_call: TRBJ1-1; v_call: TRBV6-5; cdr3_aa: CASSYSLGSTEAFF; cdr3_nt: TGTGCCAGCAGTTACTCGCTGGGGAGCACTGAAGCTTTCTTT
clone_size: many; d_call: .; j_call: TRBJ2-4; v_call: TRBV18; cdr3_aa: CASSPPGQALNIQYF; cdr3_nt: TGTGCCAGCTCACCACCGGGACAAGCATTAAACATTCAGTACTTC